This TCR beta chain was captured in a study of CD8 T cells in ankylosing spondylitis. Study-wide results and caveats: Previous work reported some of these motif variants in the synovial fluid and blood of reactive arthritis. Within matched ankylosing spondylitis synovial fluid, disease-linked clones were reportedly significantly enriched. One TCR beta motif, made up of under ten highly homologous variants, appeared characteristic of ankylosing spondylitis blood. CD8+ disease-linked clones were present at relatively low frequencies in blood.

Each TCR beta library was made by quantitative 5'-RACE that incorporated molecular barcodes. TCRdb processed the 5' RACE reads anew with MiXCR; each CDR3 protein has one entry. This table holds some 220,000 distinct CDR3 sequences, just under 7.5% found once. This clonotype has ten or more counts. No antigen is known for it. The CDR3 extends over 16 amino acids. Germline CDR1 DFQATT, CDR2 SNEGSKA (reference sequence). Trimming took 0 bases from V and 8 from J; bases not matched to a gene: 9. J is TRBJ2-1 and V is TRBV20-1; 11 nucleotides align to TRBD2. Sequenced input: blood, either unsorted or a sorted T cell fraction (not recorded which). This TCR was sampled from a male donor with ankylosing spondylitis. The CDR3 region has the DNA TGCAGTGCTAGAGATTTAACTAGCGGGGGACGGTATGAGCAGTTCTTC. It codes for CSARDLTSGGRYEQFF.